This passage covers 3 T cell receptor beta chains from one sample sequenced in a study of blood T cell repertoires in COVID-19. Only in-frame clones appear in the TCRdb table, and some are missing; sequencing was by immunoSEQ multiplex PCR. The table has about 20,000 clones, 79% seen once. Sequencing input: peripheral blood. Every receptor here comes from a man aged 80 or over with acute or convalescent COVID-19.

The rearrangement joins TRBV6-2 or TRBV6-3 to TRBJ2-5; 8 bases align to TRBD2. Germline V gives CDR1 MNHEY, CDR2 SVGEGT. This CDR3 spans 15 amino acids. The trim removed 5 bases at V and 2 bases at J, leaving 7 bases unmatched. CDR3 residues: CASSLPGRGQETQYF. Written as DNA, the CDR3 is TGTGCCAGCAGTCTCCCCGGGAGGGGGCAAGAGACCCAGTACTTC.

This chain links TRBV11-1 with TRBJ2-5, with D hard to call. This CDR3 has 16 residues. Germline-derived CDR1 and CDR2 are SGHAT and FQDESV (reference sequence). The V end lost 1 base, the J end lost 4 bases, and 16 bases lay between the germline ends. The CDR3 DNA follows: TGTGCCAGCAGCTTAGACTTTGCGAACGCTCGAGAGACCCAGTACTTC. This gives the protein CASSLDFANARETQYF. Looking up the rest from reference TRBV11-1 and TRBJ2-5 gives the full variable domain: EAEVAQSPRYKITEKSQAVAFWCDPISGHATLYWYRQILGQGPELLVQFQDESVVDDSQLPKDRFSAERLKGVDSTLKIQPAELGDSAMYLCASSLDFANARETQYFGPGTRLLVL.

The genes are TRBV21-1 and TRBJ2-1; TRBD2, the table's D call, was not compared with the DNA. TRBV21-1 counts as a pseudogene. The CDR3 length is 17 residues. CDR3 sequence: CASSNSLADCSYNEQFF. The DNA for the CDR3 is TGTGCCAGCAGCAATTCCCTAGCGGACTGCTCCTACAATGAGCAGTTCTTC.